The text below deals with one T cell receptor (beta chain). Its binding antigen is unknown. Nothing much larger sits one base from this clone, and base qualities are not available. V and J are truncated by 5 bases and 4 bases respectively, leaving an intervening sequence of 14 bases. Counted from cysteine to phenylalanine, this CDR3 has 14 amino acids. Only the CDR3 portion is preserved as DNA: 42 bases, with reading frame beginning at the first base. CDR1 and CDR2 were assigned from the germline V gene (reference sequence) as LNHDA and SQIVND. The CDR3 regions of human TCRbeta chains were subjected to immunosequencing. On the study's bioinformatics: Repertoire TCRs were checked for matches against a reference library of SARS-CoV-2-specific TCRs that had been generated using the MIRA antigen-specificity platform. Breadth meant the fraction of unique TCRs that were SARS-CoV-2-associated, whereas depth meant the fraction of total T cells that were SARS-CoV-2-associated. Using the MIRA data, every spike-specific TCR was mapped to the spike region that the TCR reacted to and assigned to either a CD4 or a CD8 class. Log10-transformed breadth and depth values were compared by one-way ANOVA with Sidak's multiple comparisons tests. TCRdb took this table from immuneACCESS and kept in-frame rearrangements with V and J called. Such tables lack part of the clones; where checked against another copy, unresolved V genes explain under half of the gap, and the rest is unexplained. The V and J calls and clone size were taken over from that table, and D and trimming were inferred from the DNA. The sample table lists about 150,000 clones, roughly nine tenths of them with a count of one. The ten biggest clones cover approximately 19% of the sample.

This entry is derived from a study of T cell responses to AZD1222 COVID-19 vaccine (dated by TCRdb to the early 2020s). Regarding the research as a whole: AZD1222 recipients given second doses at about 4 weeks or at about 12 weeks were pooled, since spike-specific TCR depth and breadth were not found to differ between the two schedules. A total of under 250 trial participants underwent TCR sequencing, of whom around 210 had received two doses of AZD1222 and around 26 had received two doses of the MenACWY control vaccine. Trial participants were enrolled into age subgroups of 18-55, 56-69 and 70-plus years, which contained about 150, 28 and 57 TCR-sequenced participants, respectively. Findings and caveats that apply to the study as a whole: The vaccine-associated CD4 TCRs covered the entire spike protein, and the dominant responses fell in regions 160-218 and 743-854. Spike-specific TCR breadth and depth rose significantly after two AZD1222 doses compared with day 0 and with MenACWY recipients. Only five to seven AZD1222 recipients were SARS-CoV-2 seropositive at baseline, limiting conclusions about previously exposed vaccinees. In the small 56-69-year group, the increase in depth fell short of significance, most likely because of low power. Because no day 14 peak-response samples were available, the repertoires could be characterized only after the peak T cell response. Participants were mostly white British and included more females than males, and it was suggested by the authors that clonal diversity may have been underestimated. Epitopes outside the regions mutated in the B.1.351 and B.1.1.7 variants were reportedly recognized by nearly half of the unique spike-specific TCRs.

The intended sense of this specimen's time point label: baseline before first vaccination. Vaccinee samples came from UK trials COV001 and COV002, including a single-blind randomized controlled phase 2/3 trial of AZD1222 (ChAdOx1 nCoV-19) in healthy adults. For TCRbeta chain sequencing, PBMC samples from trial participants were taken at day 0 and at day 28 after the second dose. The TCR was taken from an adult in good health. This specimen was peripheral blood, taken on day 0 of AZD1222 vaccination. This chain joins TRBV19 to TRBJ1-1; the best D guess is TRBD1, with 5 bases matching. In nucleotide form, the sequence is TGTGCCAGTAGTGGACTAGGGGTGATCACTGAAGCTTTCTTT. Translated, this gives CASSGLGVITEAFF.